The 9 T cell receptor beta chains listed next were all sequenced from one sample in a study of shared clonotypes between healthy human individuals. CD45RO-negative, CCR7-selected cells formed the naive CD8 fraction, which excluded terminally differentiated effector memory CD45RA+ cells. Assay used: immunoSEQ multiplex PCR; TCRdb lists only in-frame clones, some missing. The sample holds some 2 million clones; about 95% are singletons and the top ten take approximately 1%. The sequencing sample was made of naive CD8+ T cells sorted from blood. The receptors here all came from a man between 18 and 35 years old in good health.

V and J are TRBV11-3 and TRBJ2-5; 7 bases fit TRBD2. Unmatched junction bases numbered 12, after V lost 6 bases and J lost 5 bases. Germline CDR1 reads SGHNT; CDR2 reads YENEEA. The CDR3 covers 15 residues. The CDR3 sequence is CASRQPGLAGETQYF. CDR3 in DNA: TGTGCCAGCAGACAACCCGGCTTAGCGGGCGAGACCCAGTACTTC.

V is TRBV5-1 and J is TRBJ1-1, with D possibly being TRBD1 (5 bases). This CDR3 spans 14 amino acids. The germline V and J ends were trimmed by 4 bases and 1 base, with 11 bases remaining between them. Per germline, CDR1 SGHRS and CDR2 YFSETQ. CDR3 sequence: CASSPGLPNTEAFF. The CDR3 DNA reads as TGCGCCAGCAGCCCGGGACTCCCGAACACTGAAGCTTTCTTT.

This rearrangement joins TRBV6-1 to TRBJ2-5, with D maybe TRBD1 (5 bases). The CDR3 is 14 amino acids. Deletions cut 3 bases from V and 5 bases from J, with 13 bases between. Germline lookup yields CDR1 MNHNS and CDR2 SASEGT. CDR3: CASSDLGVGETQYF. CDR3 nucleotide sequence: TGTGCCAGCAGTGACCTAGGGGTTGGGGAGACCCAGTACTTC.

The chain uses TRBV4-1 and TRBJ2-7; 12 bases match TRBD2. Trimming at V came to 2 bases and at J to 6 bases, leaving 2 bases not matched to a gene. The CDR3 sequence is 14 residues long. The germline gives CDR1 MGHRA, CDR2 YSYEKL. CDR3 residues: CASSQTSGRSEQYF. The CDR3, as DNA: TGCGCCAGCAGCCAAACTAGCGGGAGGTCCGAGCAGTACTTC.

The rearrangement joins TRBV19 to TRBJ2-2; 10 nucleotides align to TRBD2. CDR3 size: 14 residues. V dropped 7 bases and J dropped 6; count of bases not matched to a gene: 5. Germline V gene data show CDR1 as LNHDA and CDR2 as SQIVND (reference sequence). The DNA for the CDR3 is TGTGCCAGTACAACTAGCGGGACGGCCGGGGAGCTGTTTTTT. Protein sequence: CASTTSGTAGELFF.

J is TRBJ2-7 and V is TRBV11-2, with 7 nucleotides matching TRBD2. Unmatched junction bases numbered 5, after V lost 1 base and J lost 2 bases. CDR1 and CDR2 from the germline V gene are SGHAT and FQNNGV. The CDR3 totals 15 residues. CDR3 nucleotides: TGTGCCAGCAGCTTAGCTAGCGGTCTCCCCTACGAGCAGTACTTC. Its protein is CASSLASGLPYEQYF.

V is TRBV28 and J is TRBJ1-2, with 7 positions matching TRBD1. The CDR3 is 17 amino acids. The germline gives CDR1 MDHEN, CDR2 SYDVKM. V lost 2 bases, J lost 0 bases, and 9 bases stayed unmatched. The chain's CDR3 is CASSLNTGERANYGYTF. CDR3 DNA sequence: TGTGCCAGCAGTTTAAACACAGGGGAAAGAGCTAACTATGGCTACACCTTC.

This chain uses TRBV7-9 with TRBJ2-3; TRBD2 matches at 7 bases. J gave up 5 bases and V 1 base, and 9 bases lay outside the gene matches. Germline values: CDR1 SEHNR, CDR2 FQNEAQ (reference sequence). The CDR3 is made up of 16 amino acids. CDR3 sequence: CASSLGPASGRDTQYF. The CDR3 DNA follows: TGTGCCAGCAGCTTAGGTCCGGCTAGCGGAAGAGATACGCAGTATTTT.

This sequence joins TRBV4-1 and TRBJ2-7; possibly TRBD1 for D (6 bases). Deletions cut 0 bases from V and 5 bases from J, with 14 bases between. This CDR3 region has 15 residues. CDR1 and CDR2 (germline): MGHRA, YSYEKL. CDR3 DNA sequence: TGCGCCAGCAGCCAAGATGAGACAGGTCCCGACGAGCAGTACTTC. Protein sequence: CASSQDETGPDEQYF.